These 26 T cell receptor beta chains were sequenced from one sample in a study of Tregs in tolerant kidney transplant recipients. Recipients received nonmyeloablative bone marrow transplants from related graft donors, with transient mixed chimerism. Method: immunoSEQ multiplex PCR; TCRdb's copy keeps in-frame clones and lacks some. There are roughly 86,000 clones in the sample; 90% to 95% occur only once, and around 1.6% lies in the top ten. The sample here was CD4+ T cells from blood (PBMCs), taken 12 months after the transplant. The receptors derive from a human patient who received a combined kidney and bone marrow transplant. Part of the T cell pool may stem from the graft donor.

In regard to this clone: At one end the junction does not follow the germline gene, possibly because of a read error. The same CDR3 is also encoded by other DNA sequences in this sample. This chain uses TRBV25-1 with TRBJ1-6; TRBD1 might be the D (5 bases). CDR1 is MGHDK, CDR2 SYGVNS, per germline. The CDR3 is 16 amino acids. This chain's CDR3 is CASSDSGPGGDSPLHF. Here the CDR3 DNA reads TGTGCCAGCAGTGATTCGGGGCCCGGGGGGGATTCCCCCCTCCACTTT. Drawing the rest from reference TRBV25-1 and TRBJ1-6, the complete variable domain is EADIYQTPRYLVIGTGKKITLECSQTMGHDKMYWYQQDPGMELHLIHYSYGVNSTEKGDLSSESTVSRIRTEHFPLTLESARPSHTSQYLCASSDSGPGGDSPLHFGNGTRLTVT.

The chain employs TRBV4-1 and TRBJ2-5; 9 nucleotides align to TRBD1. Germline V gene lookup returns CDR1 MGHRA and CDR2 YSYEKL. This CDR3 region has 14 residues. The V and J ends lost 3 bases and 4 bases, in that order; junction bases with no gene match: 3. CDR3 nucleotide sequence: TGCGCCAGCAGCCAGTACAGGGGGCGAGAGACCCAGTACTTC. It translates to CASSQYRGRETQYF.

The V call is TRBV5-4, the J call TRBJ2-5; D remains unclear. The J call may be in error: the DNA end matches TRBJ2-7 better. There are 13 residues in the CDR3. Germline V gene sequence: CDR1 SGHNT, CDR2 YYREEE (reference sequence). CDR3 loop: CASSLAFGHEQYF. CDR3 nucleotide sequence: TGTGCCAGCAGCTTGGCGTTTGGGCACGAGCAGTACTTC.

CDR3 DNA: TGTGCCAGCAGCCAATACGGGGAGCCCTCCTACAATGAGCAGTTCTTC. Residues: CASSQYGEPSYNEQFF. V and J are TRBV13 and TRBJ2-1; perhaps TRBD2 as D (5 bases). V lost 5 bases and J 0 bases, leaving 14 bases between the germline ends. The CDR3 is made up of 16 amino acids. Germline CDR1 and CDR2: PRHDT and FYEKMQ (reference sequence).

A note on this clone: The junction and the germline gene differ at one end; a read error may be behind it. This CDR3 is also generated by other DNA sequences in the sample. V is TRBV6-5 and J is TRBJ1-6; a weak D match, TRBD1 (5 bases). There are 15 residues in the CDR3. Germline loops: CDR1 MNHEY, CDR2 SVGAGI. The CDR3 bases are TGTGCCAGCAGTGGGCCGGGACTCTATAATTCCCCCCTCCACTTT. Amino acids: CASSGPGLYNSPLHF.

The chain recombines TRBV6-5 with TRBJ1-6; D remains ambiguous. CDR3 size: 14 residues. CDR1 and CDR2 from the germline V gene are MNHEY and SVGAGI. The V end was cut by 6 bases, the J end by 8 bases, with 14 bases between. Here the CDR3 DNA reads TGTGCCAGCAGCCCGGGAAGGGCGCATTCACCCCTCCACTTT. Its protein is CASSPGRAHSPLHF.

This clone was observed a handful of times. The V gene is TRBV5-6, the J gene TRBJ1-4; TRBD1 aligns across 7 bases. Unmatched junction bases numbered 11, after V lost 4 bases and J lost 8 bases. CDR1 SGHDT and CDR2 YYEEEE come from the germline V gene. The CDR3 consists of 15 residues. DNA of the CDR3: TGTGCCAGCAGCCAAAAACAGGGGCAGGCGGAAAAACTGTTTTTT. Its translation: CASSQKQGQAEKLFF.

The rearrangement joins TRBV7-9 to TRBJ1-2, with D hard to call. Germline CDR1 SEHNR, CDR2 FQNEAQ (reference sequence). Trimming shortened V by 1 base and J by 5 bases, and 11 bases separated the two germline ends. The CDR3 runs to 14 residues. CDR3: CASSLVGALYGYTF. Here the CDR3 DNA reads TGTGCCAGCAGCTTAGTCGGTGCACTTTATGGCTACACCTTC.

V usage is TRBV19 and J usage is TRBJ2-7; weak D call: TRBD1 (5 bases). V shed 6 bases and J shed 3 bases, with 12 bases lying between them. This CDR3 contains 13 residues. CDR1 and CDR2 from the germline V gene are LNHDA and SQIVND (reference sequence). CDR3 region: CASRQDHLYEQYF. CDR3 sequence (DNA): TGTGCCAGTAGACAGGACCACCTCTACGAGCAGTACTTC.

This sequence joins TRBV6-1 and TRBJ1-2; possibly TRBD1 for D (6 bases). This CDR3 contains 13 residues. CDR1 MNHNS and CDR2 SASEGT come from the germline V gene. Trimming pared 8 bases from V and 0 bases from J, leaving 10 bases between. As DNA, the CDR3 is TGTGCCAGCTCGGCAGGGGCTAACTATGGCTACACCTTC. Translation gives CASSAGANYGYTF.

The chain recombines TRBV19 with TRBJ2-7; perhaps TRBD1 as D (5 bases). CDR1 and CDR2 (germline): LNHDA, SQIVND (reference sequence). The CDR3 runs 13 residues. V shed 9 bases and J shed 5 bases, with 17 bases lying between them. This CDR3 is CASAGPLGDEQYF. The DNA for the CDR3 is TGTGCCAGCGCTGGGCCCCTAGGGGACGAGCAGTACTTC.

The V and J genes are TRBV4-2 and TRBJ2-3; the D gene is possibly TRBD2 (5 bases). Germline assignment: CDR1 LGHNA and CDR2 YNFKEQ. The CDR3 has 19 amino acids. V was cut by 0 bases and J by 4 bases, with 23 bases left in between. In nucleotides, the CDR3 is TGTGCCAGCAGCCAAGATTCACCTAGCCCCATAGCTCTCGCAGATACGCAGTATTTT. Its translation is CASSQDSPSPIALADTQYF.

The CDR3 coding sequence is TGTGCCAGCAGTCGCGGACTAGCGGGGGGCAAACGGACCTACGAGCAGTACTTC. This sequence encodes CASSRGLAGGKRTYEQYF. The rearrangement uses TRBV13 and TRBJ2-7; 14 bases align to TRBD2. V trimming: 6 bases; J trimming: 2 bases; junction bases outside the gene matches: 12. The CDR3 runs to 18 residues. Germline CDR1 PRHDT, CDR2 FYEKMQ (reference sequence). The whole variable domain, filled in from reference TRBV13 and TRBJ2-7, reads AAGVIQSPRHLIKEKRETATLKCYPIPRHDTVYWYQQGPGQDPQFLISFYEKMQSDKGSIPDRFSAQQFSDYHSELNMSSLELGDSALYFCASSRGLAGGKRTYEQYFGPGTRLTVT.

V and J are TRBV10-3 and TRBJ1-1; tentatively, D is TRBD1 (5 bases). The germline V and J ends were trimmed by 10 bases and 1 base, with 13 bases remaining between them. CDR3 length: 13 residues. Germline V lookup: CDR1 ENHRY, CDR2 SYGVKD. The CDR3 protein is CATNRGSNTEAFF. The CDR3 nucleotides are TGTGCCACCAATAGGGGATCGAACACTGAAGCTTTCTTT.

The V gene is TRBV7-3, the J gene TRBJ2-5, with D possibly being TRBD2 (5 bases). V lost 9 bases to trimming and J lost 12 bases, with 20 bases between them. The CDR3 spans 12 residues. Per the germline V gene, CDR1 is SGHTA and CDR2 is FQGTGA. CDR3 sequence reads: CARRPSIDGEYF. DNA of the CDR3: TGTGCCAGGCGCCCGTCCATTGACGGGGAGTACTTC.

The CDR3 sequence: CASSLQGDTEAFF. In DNA, the CDR3 is TGTGCCAGCAGCCTACAGGGAGACACTGAAGCTTTCTTT. The chain employs TRBV7-2 and TRBJ1-1; D possibly corresponds to TRBD1 (6 bases). The length of the CDR3 is 13 residues. V shed 5 bases and J shed 3 bases, with 10 bases lying between them. Germline-derived CDR1 and CDR2 are SGHTA and FQGNSA.

The chain carries TRBV19 and TRBJ2-7, with 7 bases that match TRBD1. Germline assignment: CDR1 LNHDA and CDR2 SQIVND (reference sequence). This CDR3 spans 15 amino acids. V shed 4 bases, J shed 6 bases, and the junction held 12 bases outside the gene matches. CDR3 in amino acids: CASSNHTGVRSEQYF. CDR3 in DNA: TGTGCCAGTAGTAACCACACAGGGGTTAGGAGCGAGCAGTACTTC. Full variable domain (missing parts from reference TRBV19 and TRBJ2-7): DGGITQSPKYLFRKEGQNVTLSCEQNLNHDAMYWYRQDPGQGLRLIYYSQIVNDFQKGDIAEGYSVSREKKESFPLTVTSAQKNPTAFYLCASSNHTGVRSEQYFGPGTRLTVT.

The chain joins TRBV4-1 to TRBJ2-1; 9 bases align to TRBD2. Germline CDR1 and CDR2: MGHRA and YSYEKL. CDR3 length equals 15 residues. Unmatched junction bases numbered 8, after V lost 4 bases and J lost 7 bases. In DNA form, the CDR3 reads TGCGCCAGCAGCCGTCAAGGGACTAGCTCGAATGAGCAGTTCTTC. This encodes CASSRQGTSSNEQFF.

This chain connects TRBV18 to TRBJ2-2; the match to TRBD1 covers 7 bases. V shed 6 bases and J 6 bases; nucleotides not matched to a gene: 13. This CDR3 spans 16 amino acids. CDR1 KGHSH and CDR2 LQKENI come from the germline V gene. The CDR3 sequence is CASSGRDSEGAGELFF. The CDR3 DNA is TGTGCCAGCTCGGGCCGGGACAGCGAGGGGGCCGGGGAGCTGTTTTTT. The complete variable domain, with remaining parts taken from reference TRBV18 and TRBJ2-2, reads NAGVMQNPRHLVRRRGQEARLRCSPMKGHSHVYWYRQLPEEGLKFMVYLQKENIIDESGMPKERFSAEFPKEGPSILRIQQVVRGDSAAYFCASSGRDSEGAGELFFGEGSRLTVL.

The chain recombines TRBV7-2 with TRBJ2-7; 7 bases map to TRBD1. The CDR3 loop spans 15 amino acids. Germline-derived CDR1 and CDR2 are SGHTA and FQGNSA. Losses at the gene ends were 5 bases for V and 1 base for J; bases not matched to a gene: 8. The CDR3 DNA reads as TGTGCCAGCAGCCCCGACAGGGTAAAGTCCTACGAGCAGTACTTC. This sequence encodes CASSPDRVKSYEQYF.

This chain uses TRBV23-1 with TRBJ2-1; 7 bases agree with TRBD2. TRBV23-1 is flagged as an ORF with uncertain function. The CDR3 contains 14 residues. The V and J ends lost 1 base and 8 bases, in that order; junction bases with no gene match: 5. The CDR3 bases are TGCGCCAGCAGTCAATGGTCAGGGAGGGATGAGCAGTTCTTC. It yields the protein CASSQWSGRDEQFF.

This rearrangement joins TRBV7-8 to TRBJ2-6; D perhaps matches TRBD1 (5 bases). This CDR3 is 17 amino acids long. Germline values: CDR1 SGHVS, CDR2 FQNEAQ. Between the trimmed V and J ends, which lost 2 bases and 0 bases, there was a span of 11 bases. This CDR3 is CASSLFRESSGANVLTF. The CDR3 nucleotides are TGTGCCAGCAGCTTATTCAGGGAAAGCTCTGGGGCCAACGTCCTGACTTTC.

This sequence joins TRBV7-3 and TRBJ1-1; D remains ambiguous. V lost 2 bases and J lost 5, with 12 bases in between. CDR1 SGHTA and CDR2 FQGTGA come from the germline V gene. The CDR3 runs 14 residues. The CDR3 coding sequence is TGTGCCAGCAGCTTAGGCCCAGCGGAAACTGAAGCTTTCTTT. Its protein product is CASSLGPAETEAFF.

The chain uses TRBV30 and TRBJ1-1; no firm D call. The germline V and J ends were trimmed by 1 base and 11 bases, with 14 bases remaining between them. CDR1 is GTSNPN and CDR2 is SVGIG in the germline V gene (reference sequence). CDR3 length: 12 residues. CDR3 sequence reads: CAWSEFRRKAFF. Written as DNA, the CDR3 is TGTGCCTGGAGTGAATTCAGGCGTAAGGCTTTCTTT.

The J gene is TRBJ1-3, the V gene TRBV11-2; a possible D gene is TRBD1 (5 bases). This CDR3 has 15 amino acids. In germline, CDR1 is SGHAT, CDR2 FQNNGV. V dropped 5 bases and J dropped 0 bases, with 11 bases sitting between them. The CDR3 coding sequence is TGTGCCAGCAGCCTTTACAGGATCTCTGGAAACACCATATATTTT. It translates to CASSLYRISGNTIYF. Full variable domain (rest looked up from reference TRBV11-2 and TRBJ1-3): EAGVAQSPRYKIIEKRQSVAFWCNPISGHATLYWYQQILGQGPKLLIQFQNNGVVDDSQLPKDRFSAERLKGVDSTLKIQPAKLEDSAVYLCASSLYRISGNTIYFGEGSWLTVV.

V and J are TRBV27 and TRBJ2-1, with 11 positions matching TRBD2. CDR1 is MNHEY and CDR2 is SMNVEV in the germline V gene (reference sequence). This CDR3 spans 15 amino acids. Trimming removed 5 bases from V and 5 bases from J; junction bases left unmatched: 5. CDR3 in amino acids: CASSQLAGGHNEQFF. CDR3 bases: TGTGCCAGCAGTCAGCTAGCGGGAGGTCACAATGAGCAGTTCTTC.